The sequence of this TCR beta chain was determined in a study of cytomegalovirus exposure and HLA in healthy donors. Study results and caveats: Many donors shared some public TCRs, even though most TCR sequences were rare.

The CDR3 runs 13 residues. The germline V gene encodes CDR1 LGHNT and CDR2 FRNRAP. The V and J ends lost 7 bases and 6 bases respectively, with 13 bases between them. Worth noting for this clone: The antigen is undetermined.

PCR involved 60 Vbeta and 13 Jbeta primers. The assay was immunoSEQ multiplex PCR, and TCRdb's table has in-frame clones only and misses some. The table has about 220,000 clones, 80% to 85% seen once; the top ten hold under 0.85%. This clonotype originated in a boy between 2 and 10 years old in good health and CMV-seronegative. The material sequenced was PBMCs. The chain couples TRBV12-5 to TRBJ1-3; D gene uncertain. CDR3 nucleotides: TGTGCTAGTGCCCCACACCTAGCAAACACCATATATTTT. As protein: CASAPHLANTIYF. Drawing the rest from reference TRBV12-5 and TRBJ1-3, the complete variable domain is DARVTQTPRHKVTEMGQEVTMRCQPILGHNTVFWYRQTMMQGLELLAYFRNRAPLDDSGMPKDRFSAEMPDATLATLKIQPSEPRDSAVYFCASAPHLANTIYFGEGSWLTVV.